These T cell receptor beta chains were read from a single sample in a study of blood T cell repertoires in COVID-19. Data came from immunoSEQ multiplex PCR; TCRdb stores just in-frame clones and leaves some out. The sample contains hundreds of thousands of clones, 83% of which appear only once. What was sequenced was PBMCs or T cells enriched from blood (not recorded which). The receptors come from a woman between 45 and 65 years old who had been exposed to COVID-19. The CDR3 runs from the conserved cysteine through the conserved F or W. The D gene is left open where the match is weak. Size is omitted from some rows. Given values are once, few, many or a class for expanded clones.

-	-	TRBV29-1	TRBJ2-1	TGCAGCGTTGCGGTGGTTAGCTCCTACAATGAGCAGTTCTTC	CSVAVVSSYNEQFF
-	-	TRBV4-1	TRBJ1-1	TGCGCCAGCAGCCAAGGGGGGCAGTGGACTGAAGCTTTCTTT	CASSQGGQWTEAFF
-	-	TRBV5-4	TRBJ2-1	TGTGCCAGCAGCAGCCCGGCCTTACCAAGTGGGGCCAATGAGCAGTTCTTC	CASSSPALPSGANEQFF
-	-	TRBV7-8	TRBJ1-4	TGTGCCAGCAGCCCGACAGTTCAACGGGGGGAAAAACTGTTTTTT	CASSPTVQRGEKLFF
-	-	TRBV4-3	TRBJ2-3	TGCGCCAGCAGCCTTACCACAGGGACCAGCACAGATACGCAGTATTTT	CASSLTTGTSTDTQYF
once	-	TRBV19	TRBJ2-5	TGTGCCAGTACCCCTTTGGGGGGGGGCCGGAGAGGACAAGAGACCCAGTACTTC	CASTPLGGGRRGQETQYF
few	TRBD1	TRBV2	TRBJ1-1	TGTGCCAGCAGTGAAAATGGCCAGGGGGCTTTTGGGACTGAAGCTTTCTTT	CASSENGQGAFGTEAFF
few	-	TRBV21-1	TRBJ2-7	TGTGCCAGCATATGGGGAGCGGACTTCCGTGACTTGATAACATCCTACGAGCAGTACTTC	CASIWGADFRDLITSYEQYF
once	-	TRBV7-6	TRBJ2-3	TGTGCCAGCAGCTTAGGGAACAGGGACCTGGGCGATACGCAGTATTTT	CASSLGNRDLGDTQYF
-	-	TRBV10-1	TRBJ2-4	TGCGCCAGCAGGGAGACTAGTGAAGACTTC	CASRETSEDF
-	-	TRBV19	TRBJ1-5	TGTGCCAGCAATCATTGGGGGGGCAATCAGCCCCAGCATTTT	CASNHWGGNQPQHF
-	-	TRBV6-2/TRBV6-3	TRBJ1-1	TGTGCCAGCAGCGCCTACAGAGACACTGAAGCTTTCTTT	CASSAYRDTEAFF
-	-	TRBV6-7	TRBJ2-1	TGTGCCAGCGAGAGAACGGAGGGGTACAATGAGCAGTTCTTC	CASERTEGYNEQFF
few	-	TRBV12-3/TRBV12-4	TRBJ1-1	TGTGCCAGCGTAAAGGGGGTGACGGGTGAAGCTTTCTTT	CASVKGVTGEAFF
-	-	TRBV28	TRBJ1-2	TGTGCCAGCAGTCTACAGTCTAACTATGGCTACACCTTC	CASSLQSNYGYTF
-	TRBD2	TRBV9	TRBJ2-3	TGTGCCAGCAGCGTAGACGCGGGGGGCACAGATACGCAGTATTTT	CASSVDAGGTDTQYF
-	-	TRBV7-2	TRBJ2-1	TGTGCCAGCAGCCGGGACTCCGTCTCCTACAATGAGCAGTTCTTC	CASSRDSVSYNEQFF
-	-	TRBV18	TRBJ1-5	TGTGCCAGCTCACCAGGGCGGGGTCAGCCCCAGCATTTT	CASSPGRGQPQHF
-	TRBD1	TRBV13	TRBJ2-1	TGTGCCAGCAGCTTAGGGGGACAGGGAGACAATGAGCAGTTCTTC	CASSLGGQGDNEQFF
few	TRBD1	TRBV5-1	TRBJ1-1	TGCGCCAGCAGCTTGGAGGGGGCCACTGAAGCTTTCTTT	CASSLEGATEAFF
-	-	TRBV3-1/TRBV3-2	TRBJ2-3	TGTGCCAGCAGCCTACGCCCTTCGGCAGATACGCAGTATTTT	CASSLRPSADTQYF
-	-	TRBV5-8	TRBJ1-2	TGTGCCAGCAGCCCCCTGTGGGTAGGGGGTGGCTACACCTTC	CASSPLWVGGGYTF
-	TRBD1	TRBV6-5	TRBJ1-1	TGTGCCAGCACCCGGGACAGGGAGGGGAACACTGAAGCTTTCTTT	CASTRDREGNTEAFF
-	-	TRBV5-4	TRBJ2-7	TGTGCCAGCAGCTGGGGCCCGGACGAGCAGTACTTC	CASSWGPDEQYF
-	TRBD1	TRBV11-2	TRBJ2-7	TGTGCCAGCAGCCCCCCCCTGCGAACAGGGGATGGCAGGGGGCAGTACTTC	CASSPPLRTGDGRGQYF
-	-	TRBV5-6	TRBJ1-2	TGTGCCAGCAGTCTCTTTACAGTGTTCTATGGCTACACCTTC	CASSLFTVFYGYTF
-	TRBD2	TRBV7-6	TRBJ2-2	TGTGCCAGCAGCTTGAGGTCGGGGGGGAACACCGGGGAGCTGTTTTTT	CASSLRSGGNTGELFF
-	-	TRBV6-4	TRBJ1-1	TGTGCCAGCAGCTCGAGTGGAGGGGAGAACACTGAAGCTTTCTTT	CASSSSGGENTEAFF
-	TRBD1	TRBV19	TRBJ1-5	TGTGCCAGTAGCAGAAGGACAGGGGATCAGCCCCAGCATTTT	CASSRRTGDQPQHF
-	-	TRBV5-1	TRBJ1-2	TGCGCCAGCAGCCAGGACAATGGGGCGTATGGCTACACCTTC	CASSQDNGAYGYTF
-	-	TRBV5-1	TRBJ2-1	TGCGCCAGCAGCTTGGTGGCGGGGGCGTACAATGAGCAGTTCTTC	CASSLVAGAYNEQFF
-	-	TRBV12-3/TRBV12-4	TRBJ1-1	TGTGCCAGCAGCCGCGCGGGGAGTGAAGCTTTCTTT	CASSRAGSEAFF
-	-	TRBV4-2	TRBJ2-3	TGTGCCAGCAGCCAGAGGCGTGGTGCTTTAACAGATACGCAGTATTTT	CASSQRRGALTDTQYF